This T cell receptor (beta chain) was identified in a study of shared clonotypes between healthy human individuals. Study-level information: The study enrolled two women and three men aged 18 to 49.

The study separated CD4+ cells into CD45RA+ naive and CD45RA-negative memory subsets. Broader study findings: The sole specimen, blood, was sampled, and tissue repertoires likely differ. Only a few donors were included, so the genetic and exposure-history diversity represented was limited.

About this clone itself: What it binds is unknown.

Germline V gene lookup returns CDR1 SGDLS and CDR2 YYNGEE. V trimming: 3 bases; J trimming: 0 bases; junction bases outside the gene matches: 6. The CDR3 is 17 residues long. Clones were read by immunoSEQ multiplex PCR, and TCRdb kept only the in-frame ones, dropping some. Counted here are hundreds of thousands of clones, 97% occurring once; the ten biggest clones make up 0.057%. Sequencing was performed on naive CD4+ T cells sorted from blood. Subset reported: CD45RA+ positively selected. This chain links TRBV9 with TRBJ1-2; 12 bases align to TRBD1. This TCR was sampled from a woman in her twenties or thirties in good health. In DNA, the CDR3 is TGTGCCAGCAGCGGCCGGGACAGGGGGCGAACTAACTATGGCTACACCTTC. Translated, it gives CASSGRDRGRTNYGYTF.